This T cell receptor beta chain was obtained from a study of OX40 agonist ivuxolimab in advanced cancers. The junction had 8 bases not matched to a gene; V was cut back by 5 bases and J by 5 bases. From germline, CDR1 is PRHDT and CDR2 FYEKMQ (reference sequence). The CDR3 sequence is 14 residues long. Libraries were prepared by immunoSEQ multiplex PCR; TCRdb keeps only in-frame clonotypes and omits some of them. The sample contains under 80,000 clones, around nine tenths of which appear only once. The receptor was isolated from an adult with an advanced solid tumor such as melanoma, head and neck, liver or kidney cancer. The input for sequencing was CD4+ or CD8+ T cells sorted from blood, taken in a trial of the OX40 agonist ivuxolimab. The chain is built from TRBV13 and TRBJ1-2; TRBD1 matches 7 bases. The CDR3, as DNA: TGTGCCAGCAGCGTCCGGACAGGCAGATATGGCTACACCTTC. Protein: CASSVRTGRYGYTF.